A selection of T cell receptor beta chains follows, all from one sample in a study of T cell changes during pregnancy in multiple sclerosis. The table came from immunoSEQ multiplex PCR; TCRdb's copy has only in-frame clones and leaves some out. The sample shows under 50,000 clones, 85% to 95% of them seen only once. The source material was CD8+ T cells from peripheral blood mononuclear cells, sampled in the third trimester of pregnancy. These receptors all stem from a female donor with multiple sclerosis, enrolled in a pregnancy study. CDR3s include the opening cysteine and the closing phenylalanine or tryptophan. Each record gives: clone size, D gene, V gene, J gene, CDR3 DNA, CDR3 protein. The D gene is left open where the match is weak. A clone size is listed for some rows: how often the clone was seen (once, few, many), or a class if it is expanded.

-	TRBD2	TRBV6-6	TRBJ2-3	TGTGCCAGCAGGCCGGCGGGAGGAGCCGGCACAGATACGCAGTATTTT	CASRPAGGAGTDTQYF
-	TRBD2	TRBV5-5	TRBJ2-4	TGTGCCAGCAGCCCGTCAGGAGTAGCGGGGGGGCTGGACATTCAGTACTTC	CASSPSGVAGGLDIQYF
-	-	TRBV29-1	TRBJ2-5	TGCAGCGTTGATACAAACCAAGAGACCCAGTACTTC	CSVDTNQETQYF
-	TRBD1	TRBV6-5	TRBJ1-2	TGTGCCAGCAGTTACGGGACAGTCCCTAACTATGGCTACACCTTC	CASSYGTVPNYGYTF
-	-	TRBV27	TRBJ2-7	TGTGCCAGCAGTTTGGGCTACTCCTACGAGCAGTACTTC	CASSLGYSYEQYF
-	-	TRBV18	TRBJ1-2	TGTGCCAGCTCACTTAATTTAGCAGGGAACCGGGATGGCTACACCTTC	CASSLNLAGNRDGYTF
-	TRBD2	TRBV25-1	TRBJ2-1	TGTGCCAGCAGTGATGGACTAGAGGCCTACAATGAGCAGTTCTTC	CASSDGLEAYNEQFF
once	TRBD1	TRBV10-3	TRBJ1-1	TGTGCCACCCAGCATTCTTACCGGGACAGGGACCTGAACACTGAAGCTTTCTTT	CATQHSYRDRDLNTEAFF
-	-	TRBV13	TRBJ2-5	TGTGCCAGCAGCTTAGGCAGGGGCCTGGAGACCCAGTACTTC	CASSLGRGLETQYF
-	TRBD1	TRBV13	TRBJ2-7	TGTGCCAGCAGCGACAGGGGGACCTCCTACGAGCAGTACTTC	CASSDRGTSYEQYF
-	-	TRBV2	TRBJ1-2	TGTGCCAGCAGCTCACCCGGGGGCTACACCTTC	CASSSPGGYTF
-	-	TRBV4-1	TRBJ2-7	TGCGCCAGCAGCCAAGAGGTGGGAGACGGGCAGTACTTC	CASSQEVGDGQYF
-	TRBD2	TRBV27	TRBJ2-3	TGTGCCAGCAGTTCACTAGCGGGGGGGCCATCAGATACGCAGTATTTT	CASSSLAGGPSDTQYF
-	TRBD1	TRBV7-8	TRBJ2-7	TGTGCCAGCAGCTTCGAACCGGGACAGGGGTACGAGCAGTACTTC	CASSFEPGQGYEQYF
-	-	TRBV19	TRBJ2-2	TGTGCCAGTAACTCCATGTCGAACACCGGGGAGCTGTTTTTT	CASNSMSNTGELFF
-	TRBD1	TRBV4-1	TRBJ1-5	TGCGCCAGCAGGACCGGACAGGATAGCAATCAGCCCCAGCATTTT	CASRTGQDSNQPQHF
once	TRBD1	TRBV5-1	TRBJ2-2	TGCGCCAGTCAAAGGCAAACACAGGGGGACACCGGGGAGCTGTTTTTT	CASQRQTQGDTGELFF
-	-	TRBV6-5	TRBJ1-1	TGTGCCAGCAGTTGGGGGGGGCCGAACACTGAAGCTTTCTTT	CASSWGGPNTEAFF
once	-	TRBV5-4	TRBJ1-2	TGTGCCAGCAGCATTTACGGGAAGGAGCTATTAGGCTACACCTTC	CASSIYGKELLGYTF
-	-	TRBV5-6	TRBJ1-5	TGTGCCAGCAGCATACAGGATCAGCCCCAGCATTTT	CASSIQDQPQHF
-	-	TRBV9	TRBJ1-2	TGTGCCAGCAGCCCCCGGGGAGACCTCTATGGCTACACCTTC	CASSPRGDLYGYTF
once	-	TRBV27	TRBJ1-6	TGTGCCAGCACCAATCTCGGGGGGGGGAATTCACCCCTCCACTTT	CASTNLGGGNSPLHF
-	TRBD1	TRBV11-3	TRBJ2-2	TGTGCCAGCAGCTCGCGCAGGGGGAACAAGAACACCGGGGAGCTGTTTTTT	CASSSRRGNKNTGELFF
-	TRBD2	TRBV27	TRBJ2-3	TGTGCCAGCAGTTTACATGGGGGGGTATACACAGATACGCAGTATTTT	CASSLHGGVYTDTQYF
-	TRBD1	TRBV29-1	TRBJ1-1	TGCAGCGTTGAACCCGGACAGGGTGCGGGGATGAACACTGAAGCTTTCTTT	CSVEPGQGAGMNTEAFF
-	-	TRBV7-6	TRBJ2-7	TGTGCCAGCAGCTTAGAGGCGGCGGGAAGGTCGCTCGAGCAGTACTTC	CASSLEAAGRSLEQYF
-	-	TRBV7-9	TRBJ2-7	TGTGCCAGCAGCTACGGGGGTGTGGGCCCCTCTTACGAGCAGTACTTC	CASSYGGVGPSYEQYF
-	-	TRBV19	TRBJ1-1	TGTGCCATTTCACAGGGGAACACTGAAGCTTTCTTT	CAISQGNTEAFF